This T cell receptor beta chain was recovered during a study of regulatory T cells in long-lasting Graves disease (dated by TCRdb to the early 2020s). General notes on the study: Persistent Graves' disease was defined as antithyroid drug treatment for over 5 years with persistently positive TSH receptor autoantibodies. Patients with persistent Graves' disease were compared with patients with newly diagnosed Graves' disease using TCR sequencing and RNA sequencing of peripheral blood. The study took place in China and was registered as a clinical trial. A total of about 33 samples underwent TCR sequencing, from 13 patients with persistent Graves' disease and approximately 20 patients with newly diagnosed Graves' disease. On average, persistent Graves' disease patients in the clinical cohort had been on antithyroid drugs for approximately ten years. What the research found in general, with its limitations: The small sample size was acknowledged by the authors as a limitation that may reduce accuracy. Only peripheral blood was studied, because thyroid tissue, the primary lesion, was inaccessible. Persistent Graves' disease patients showed lower TCR Shannon entropy and fewer highly expanded clones than newly diagnosed patients, suggesting clonal expansion. Only the TCR beta chain was sequenced and analyzed. Preferential use of TRBV28, TRBJ1-2 and TRBJ2-5 was observed in persistent disease, whereas TRBV20-1 and TRBJ2-1 were favored in newly diagnosed disease. Persistent patients shared more public clonotypes among themselves (around 3,000) than newly diagnosed patients did (more than 950).

CDR1 and CDR2 (SGHTA, FQGNSA) derive from the germline V gene. V is pruned by 5 bases and J by 10 bases, leaving 3 bases of the junction without a gene match. The CDR3 runs 12 residues from the cysteine to the phenylalanine. The entry retains the CDR3 DNA only, 36 bases that are in frame from base 1. Library preparation used multiplex PCR. TCRdb lists the instrument as Illumina HiSeq 4000. To build TCR beta libraries, CDR3 regions were amplified by Arm-PCR using iRepertoire HTBI primers. Before sequencing, the PCR products went through gel purification. The authors' analysis ran thus. Gene usage analysis of CDR3 amino acid clonotypes relied on the roughly 60 TRBV and 13 to 15 TRBJ segments identified across samples. COPE and FqMerger were used to merge the filtered high-quality paired reads into contigs. Contigs were aligned with BLAST to IMGT TRBV, TRBD and TRBJ reference genes, and CDR3 was defined per IMGT. Highly expanded clones were defined as clonotypes with a frequency above 0.1%. Repertoire diversity was measured by Shannon entropy, and V-J evenness by the Gini coefficient. A clonotype was considered public if more than one individual shared it. TCRdb trimmed the raw reads at Q25, called clones with MiXCR and kept productive beta chains. Each CDR3 protein appears once, grouped with its most common genes and DNA. The V and J calls follow TCRdb's processing rather than the paper's. For this sample there are approximately 400,000 distinct CDR3 sequences; about 20% appear just once. The ten largest clones capture around 20% of the sample.

Many counts were recorded for this clonotype. Its antigen target is currently unknown. No base quality information exists; no much larger clone differs at one position. Explained via the paper, the time point label denotes: persistent/refractory GD, antithyroid drugs over 5 years with positive TRAb. RNA was extracted from PBMCs in TRIzol for both TCR sequencing and RNA sequencing. The diagnosis of Graves' disease followed American Thyroid Association guidelines. Patients were recruited from an endocrinology department in Xi'an, China. Each patient gave approximately 8.8 milliliters of peripheral blood, collected in an EDTA anticoagulant tube. Ficoll Paque Plus density gradient separation was used to isolate PBMCs, and no further T cell sorting was performed. An Agilent 2100 Bioanalyzer and agarose gel were used to check RNA quality, while a NanoDrop 2000 measured RNA concentration.

The chain joins TRBV7-2 to TRBJ1-4, with 8 middle bases fitting TRBD1. The receptor's source is a female donor with Graves disease. Here the sequenced sample was peripheral blood mononuclear cells (PBMCs), taken when the disease was refractory, from a patient treated with antithyroid drugs. The CDR3 region reads CASSRDRGKLFF. The sequenced DNA is TGTGCCAGCAGCAGAGACAGGGGAAAACTGTTTTTT. Extended through the reference TRBV7-2 and TRBJ1-4 proteins, this CDR3 yields the full variable domain: GAGVSQSPSNKVTEKGKDVELRCDPISGHTALYWYRQSLGQGLEFLIYFQGNSAPDKSGLPSDRFSAERTGGSVSTLTIQRTQQEDSAVYLCASSRDRGKLFFGSGTQLSVL.